The source of this T cell receptor beta chain is a study of blood T cell repertoires in COVID-19. V shed 2 bases and J shed 0 bases, with 9 bases lying between them. The length of the CDR3 is 16 residues. Germline assignment: CDR1 SGHNT and CDR2 YYREEE (reference sequence). Profiling relied on immunoSEQ multiplex PCR, and the TCRdb table lists in-frame clones only, not all of them. The repertoire holds approximately 290,000 clones, with 80% to 90% as singletons. V is TRBV5-4 and J is TRBJ1-6; D gene ambiguous. The sequence was obtained from a man younger than 45 with acute or convalescent COVID-19. The sample consisted of peripheral blood. The CDR3 coding sequence is TGTGCCAGCAGCTTACCAGGAAGCTCCTATAATTCACCCCTCCACTTT. This sequence encodes CASSLPGSSYNSPLHF.